The 9 T cell receptor beta chains listed next were all sequenced from one sample in a study of human T cells and chemical hapten exposure. Noted time point: patch test 1, 2 weeks after DPC sensitization. The treatment: therapeutic diphenylcyclopropenone sensitization with weekly scalp DPC. One entry per CDR3 protein, called by TCRdb with MiXCR from the RACE reads. The sample lists some 80,000 distinct CDR3 sequences, roughly 10% occurring once. Sample: whole blood, taken in connection with sensitization to the hapten diphenylcyclopropenone (DPC). The receptors shown here come from a woman in her 50s with alopecia areata. Some clones in this sample may be carry-over from other donors' samples.

This clonotype was counted ten times or more. The J gene is TRBJ1-2, the V gene TRBV12-3 or TRBV12-4; tentative D call: TRBD1 (6 bases). V gave up 5 bases and J gave up 4 bases, with 14 bases separating them. The length of the CDR3 is 14 residues. CDR3 sequence reads: CASSAQGRIYGYTF. CDR3 bases: TGTGCCAGCAGTGCCCAGGGGCGCATCTATGGCTACACCTTC.

The gene calls are TRBV5-1 and TRBJ2-7; TRBD2 matches at 11 bases. Germline CDR1 and CDR2: SGHRS and YFSETQ. CDR3 size: 15 residues. Losses at the gene ends were 4 bases for V and 4 bases for J; bases not matched to a gene: 7. In DNA, the CDR3 is TGCGCCAGCAGCAGGGGGACTAGCGGATGGTACGAGCAGTACTTC. It translates to CASSRGTSGWYEQYF.

The rearrangement links TRBV7-6 to TRBJ2-5; D is unclear. CDR3 length: 14 residues. Per germline, CDR1 SGHVS and CDR2 FNYEAQ. V shed 0 bases and J shed 2 bases, with 7 bases lying between them. The CDR3 region has the DNA TGTGCCAGCAGCTTAGCCCCGGTACAAGAGACCCAGTACTTC. Protein: CASSLAPVQETQYF.

This sequence joins TRBV5-1 and TRBJ2-5, with D hard to call. V lost 0 bases and J lost 5, with 11 bases in between. This CDR3 contains 14 residues. The V gene's germline CDR1 is SGHRS and CDR2 YFSETQ. The CDR3 region has the DNA TGCGCCAGCAGCTTGGGGCACTACGGCGAGACCCAGTACTTC. Translating gives CASSLGHYGETQYF.

This clonotype was seen a few times. CDR3 coding DNA: TGCAGTGCTACCCCCGTCGTAGGGGGAATGAACACTGAAGCTTTCTTT. Translation: CSATPVVGGMNTEAFF. V gene TRBV20-1 combines with J gene TRBJ1-1; TRBD1 is a possible D gene (6 bases). Germline loops: CDR1 DFQATT, CDR2 SNEGSKA (reference sequence). V dropped 4 bases and J dropped 0 bases, with 18 bases sitting between them. CDR3 length: 16 residues.

This clonotype was detected ten times or more. J is TRBJ1-2 and V is TRBV28, with 10 bases lining up with TRBD1. Germline V lookup: CDR1 MDHEN, CDR2 SYDVKM. This CDR3 is built from 13 residues. Unmatched junction bases numbered 16, after V lost 10 bases and J lost 14 bases. CDR3 sequence (DNA): TGTGCCACCGTCGGAGGACAGGGGGGTACCGTGACCTTC. It yields the protein CATVGGQGGTVTF.

The rearrangement joins TRBV5-1 to TRBJ2-7, with D maybe TRBD2 (6 bases). The CDR3 extends over 15 amino acids. Germline V gives CDR1 SGHRS, CDR2 YFSETQ. Trimming removed 0 bases from V and 2 bases from J, with 12 bases in between. CDR3 protein: CASSLGGGIAYEQYF. The CDR3 nucleotides are TGCGCCAGCAGCTTGGGAGGCGGGATCGCCTACGAGCAGTACTTC.

This clonotype occurred many times. The chain is built from TRBV10-2 and TRBJ2-1, with 8 bases identical to TRBD2. V dropped 6 bases and J dropped 4; count of bases not matched to a gene: 8. CDR1 is WSHSY, CDR2 SAAADI, per germline. The CDR3 has 15 amino acids. CDR3 DNA sequence: TGCGCCAGCAGGGTCGGGGGGGGTGGATACAATGAGCAGTTCTTC. Residues: CASRVGGGGYNEQFF.

This rearrangement joins TRBV28 to TRBJ2-1, with unresolved D. Trimming took off 6 bases at V and 6 bases at J, with 6 bases between the two ends. This CDR3 is 11 amino acids long. CDR1 MDHEN and CDR2 SYDVKM come from the germline V gene. The CDR3 DNA follows: TGTGCCAGCAGACTACTCAATGAGCAGTTCTTC. It translates to CASRLLNEQFF.